This record concerns one T cell receptor beta chain sequence. The data originate from a study of control samples from healthy donors and cancer patients. This CDR3 has 14 residues. The V gene's germline CDR1 is SGHTS and CDR2 YDEGEE. The V segment lost 2 bases and the J segment 4 bases; nucleotides outside the gene matches: 3. The repertoire was sequenced with immunoSEQ multiplex PCR; TCRdb's copy has only in-frame clones and lacks some. The data contain about 150,000 clones, 85% to 95% of them singletons. The sample was blood. The clonotype comes from a man aged 50 to 59 in good health. The chain recombines TRBV5-8 with TRBJ2-1, with TRBD2 identical over 7 bases. CDR3 DNA sequence: TGTGCCAGCAGCTTAATCGGGAGGTACAATGAGCAGTTCTTC. Encoded protein: CASSLIGRYNEQFF.